The 23 T cell receptor beta chains listed next were all sequenced from one sample in a study of regulatory T cells in long-lasting Graves disease. iRepertoire HTBI primers and Arm-PCR of CDR3 regions built TCR beta libraries. MiXCR, run by TCRdb on the multiplex PCR reads, gives a single entry per CDR3 protein. Found here are 650,000 to 700,000 distinct CDR3 sequences, around 32% of them singletons; the top ten hold 42%. Stated time point: persistent/refractory GD, antithyroid drugs over 5 years with positive TRAb. Extracted PBMC RNA gave rise to the TCR library. The input for sequencing was peripheral blood mononuclear cells (PBMCs), taken when the disease was refractory, from a patient treated with antithyroid drugs. The receptors were gathered from a female donor with Graves disease.

The chain combines TRBV25-1 with TRBJ2-2; 7 nucleotides line up with TRBD1. Losses at the gene ends were 3 bases for V and 3 bases for J; bases not matched to a gene: 1. Germline V gene data show CDR1 as MGHDK and CDR2 as SYGVNS. The CDR3 sequence is 14 residues long. The CDR3: CASSETGHTGELFF. In nucleotides, the CDR3 is TGTGCCAGCAGTGAGACAGGGCACACCGGGGAGCTGTTTTTT.

This clonotype was seen only a few times. The chain employs TRBV20-1 and TRBJ1-1; D may be TRBD1 (5 bases). The CDR3 runs to 15 residues. Germline V gene sequence: CDR1 DFQATT, CDR2 SNEGSKA (reference sequence). The V end was cut by 1 base, the J end by 1 base, with 13 bases between. CDR3 sequence (DNA): TGCAGTGCTAGAGCGATTGGGCAGGGGAACACTGAAGCTTTCTTT. This translates into CSARAIGQGNTEAFF.

This clonotype has a handful of counts. A junction boundary mismatches the germline segment, possibly from a read error. The chain recombines TRBV11-2 with TRBJ2-6; D perhaps matches TRBD2 (6 bases). This CDR3 contains 13 residues. Germline CDR1 and CDR2: SGHAT and FQNNGV. The CDR3 loop is CASTSHGGNVLTF. Here the CDR3 DNA reads TGTGCCAGCACATCCCACGGGGGCAACGTCCTGACTTTC.

V is TRBV27 and J is TRBJ2-7, with D possibly being TRBD1 (6 bases). The germline CDR1 and CDR2 sequences are MNHEY and SMNVEV (reference sequence). V lost 5 bases to trimming and J lost 6 bases, with 14 bases between them. The CDR3 length is 13 residues. CDR3 DNA sequence: TGTGCCAGCAGTACGACAGGACTTACCGAGCAGTACTTC. The encoded protein is CASSTTGLTEQYF.

This clonotype was picked up a small number of times. The V call is TRBV29-1, the J call TRBJ1-2; 11 bases agree with TRBD1. The V gene end was trimmed by 6 bases and the J gene end by 7 bases; junction bases not matched to a gene: 7. CDR1 SQVTM and CDR2 ANQGSEA come from the germline V gene. The CDR3 has 13 residues. CDR3 protein: CSVGQGAIGGYTF. The DNA of the CDR3 is TGCAGCGTCGGACAGGGGGCGATTGGTGGCTACACCTTC.

The rearrangement joins TRBV6-1 to TRBJ2-5; 10 positions match TRBD1. CDR3 length: 15 amino acids. Germline CDR1 MNHNS, CDR2 SASEGT. Trimming took 5 bases from V and 3 from J; bases not matched to a gene: 6. CDR3 loop: CASSPRDRGEETQYF. In DNA form, the CDR3 reads TGTGCCAGCAGTCCTCGGGACAGGGGTGAAGAGACCCAGTACTTC.

This clonotype was counted once. CDR3 in DNA: TGTGCCAGCAGTTTATCTGGCAATTTGAACACTGAAGCTTTCTTT. Protein product: CASSLSGNLNTEAFF. This chain joins TRBV27 and TRBJ1-1; no reliable D call. There are 15 residues in the CDR3. The ends were cut back, 0 bases at V and 0 bases at J, with 8 bases in the middle. The germline gives CDR1 MNHEY, CDR2 SMNVEV (reference sequence).

The V and J genes are TRBV19 and TRBJ2-7, with TRBD1 matching 7 bases. The J segment lost 0 bases and the V segment lost 6 bases, leaving 5 bases of the junction unmatched. Germline V gene lookup returns CDR1 LNHDA and CDR2 SQIVND (reference sequence). The CDR3 is made up of 14 amino acids. The CDR3 DNA sequence: TGTGCCAGTAGCGGGACAGCGGCCTCCTACGAGCAGTACTTC. This sequence encodes CASSGTAASYEQYF.

In its sample, this clonotype was seen a few times. The V gene is TRBV6-4, the J gene TRBJ1-5, with 7 positions matching TRBD1. Per the germline V gene, CDR1 is MRHNA and CDR2 is SNTAGT. The CDR3 spans 13 residues. J lost 7 bases, V lost 6 bases, and 6 bases had no gene match. The CDR3 region is CASSDRDGQPQHF. The CDR3 DNA sequence: TGTGCCAGCAGCGACAGGGACGGGCAGCCCCAGCATTTT.

The chain links TRBV28 to TRBJ1-3; no firm D call. V lost 7 bases and J 4 bases, leaving 14 bases between the germline ends. Germline V CDR1 and CDR2: MDHEN, SYDVKM. The CDR3 runs to 14 residues. In nucleotides, the CDR3 is TGTGCCAGCAACTCCCAAAATCCCGGAAACACCATATATTTT. Translation: CASNSQNPGNTIYF.

This clonotype was seen only a few times. V and J are TRBV28 and TRBJ1-1; 11 bases match TRBD1. The J segment lost 4 bases and the V segment lost 3 bases, leaving 7 bases of the junction unmatched. The germline V gene has CDR1 MDHEN and CDR2 SYDVKM. CDR3 length equals 16 residues. In DNA form, the CDR3 reads TGTGCCAGCAGTTTGGATCTTGGGACAGGGGGCACTGAAGCTTTCTTT. It codes for CASSLDLGTGGTEAFF. Full variable domain (rest looked up from reference TRBV28 and TRBJ1-1): DVKVTQSSRYLVKRTGEKVFLECVQDMDHENMFWYRQDPGLGLRLIYFSYDVKMKEKGDIPEGYSVSREKKERFSLILESASTNQTSMYLCASSLDLGTGGTEAFFGQGTRLTVV.

This clonotype was counted between two and nine times. The chain carries TRBV5-8 and TRBJ1-2; 8 nucleotides match TRBD1. Germline-derived CDR1 and CDR2 are SGHTS and YDEGEE. Trimming cost V 5 bases and J 4 bases; bases outside gene matches: 13. This CDR3 is 16 amino acids long. The CDR3 region is CASSDVTGASFYGYTF. The CDR3 nucleotides are TGTGCCAGCAGTGATGTGACAGGGGCCTCCTTCTATGGCTACACCTTC.

CDR3 residues: CASSLWGASKNIQYF. In DNA form, the CDR3 reads TGTGCCAGCAGTCTATGGGGCGCTTCCAAAAACATTCAGTACTTC. The genes are TRBV27 and TRBJ2-4; possible D gene TRBD1, 5 bases. There are 15 residues in the CDR3. Trimming stripped 5 bases from V and 2 bases from J, with 13 bases between. The germline V gene has CDR1 MNHEY and CDR2 SMNVEV (reference sequence).

The table lists this clonotype with a few counts. This chain connects TRBV10-1 to TRBJ2-7; a weak D match, TRBD2 (5 bases). Germline CDR1 reads WNHNN; CDR2 reads SYGVQD (reference sequence). The CDR3 is made up of 11 amino acids. With 3 bases removed from V and 5 bases from J, the gap between germline ends came to 5 bases. The CDR3 reads CASSDGDEQYF. Written as DNA, the CDR3 is TGCGCCAGCAGTGACGGGGACGAGCAGTACTTC.

The V call is TRBV7-6, the J call TRBJ2-3; D possibly corresponds to TRBD1 (6 bases). The CDR3 is made up of 15 amino acids. CDR1 is SGHVS and CDR2 is FNYEAQ in the germline V gene. V lost 1 base and J 2 bases, leaving 10 bases between the germline ends. The CDR3 DNA reads as TGTGCCAGCAGCTTAGAACAGGGAATCACAGATACGCAGTATTTT. Residues: CASSLEQGITDTQYF. Based on the CDR3 plus reference TRBV7-6 and TRBJ2-3, the full variable domain is GAGVSQSPRYKVTKRGQDVALRCDPISGHVSLYWYRQALGQGPEFLTYFNYEAQQDKSGLPNDRFSAERPEGSISTLTIQRTEQRDSAMYRCASSLEQGITDTQYFGPGTRLTVL.

This clonotype was seen more than once but under ten times. The rearrangement joins TRBV2 to TRBJ2-7, with 9 nucleotides matching TRBD2. The junction had 2 bases not matched to a gene; V was cut back by 3 bases and J by 2 bases. Germline V CDR1 and CDR2: SNHLY, FYNNEI. The CDR3 runs to 14 residues. DNA of the CDR3: TGTGCCAGCAGTGAGCTAGCGGGACCCTACGAGCAGTACTTC. Protein sequence: CASSELAGPYEQYF. The full variable domain, in which reference TRBV2 and TRBJ2-7 provide the parts outside the CDR3, is EPEVTQTPSHQVTQMGQEVILRCVPISNHLYFYWYRQILGQKVEFLVSFYNNEISEKSEIFDDQFSVERPDGSNFTLKIRSTKLEDSAMYFCASSELAGPYEQYFGPGTRLTVT.

The chain carries TRBV6-5 and TRBJ1-3; D gene ambiguous. With 2 bases removed from V and 2 bases from J, the gap between germline ends came to 7 bases. The length of the CDR3 is 14 residues. Per germline, CDR1 MNHEY and CDR2 SVGAGI. The CDR3 DNA is TGTGCCAGCAGTTACAGTGTTACTGGAAACACCATATATTTT. This encodes CASSYSVTGNTIYF.

The gene calls are TRBV29-1 and TRBJ1-3; D is unclear. Germline V gene sequence: CDR1 SQVTM, CDR2 ANQGSEA. CDR3 size: 13 residues. Between the trimmed V and J ends, which lost 7 bases and 4 bases, there was a span of 14 bases. The DNA of the CDR3 is TGCAGCGCCGGGTTAACCGAGGGAAACACCATATATTTT. It encodes CSAGLTEGNTIYF.

This clonotype has just a few counts. The V call is TRBV20-1, the J call TRBJ2-7; TRBD1 is a possible D gene (5 bases). V shed 6 bases and J shed 0 bases, with 18 bases lying between them. Per the germline V gene, CDR1 is DFQATT and CDR2 is SNEGSKA (reference sequence). The CDR3 has 15 amino acids. CDR3 sequence (DNA): TGCAGTGCCCACATCGGCAGACAGAGCTCCTACGAGCAGTACTTC. It codes for CSAHIGRQSSYEQYF.

V and J are TRBV7-6 and TRBJ2-3, with D uncertain. Trimming removed 5 bases from V and 4 bases from J, with 13 bases in between. The CDR3 is 14 residues long. Germline loops: CDR1 SGHVS, CDR2 FNYEAQ. CDR3 residues: CASSRRVGSDTQYF. CDR3 DNA: TGTGCCAGCAGCCGAAGGGTGGGGTCAGATACGCAGTATTTT.

This chain uses TRBV2 with TRBJ2-3; 8 bases match TRBD2. The CDR3 has 13 amino acids. V shed 9 bases and J 0 bases; nucleotides not matched to a gene: 2. CDR1 is SNHLY, CDR2 FYNNEI, per germline. The CDR3 is CARERESTDTQYF. The CDR3 coding sequence is TGTGCCAGAGAGCGGGAGAGCACAGATACGCAGTATTTT.

This clonotype was observed at least ten times. This rearrangement joins TRBV7-2 to TRBJ1-2, with 10 nucleotides matching TRBD1. The V segment lost 3 bases and the J segment 3 bases; nucleotides outside the gene matches: 7. The CDR3 is made up of 16 amino acids. CDR1 is SGHTA and CDR2 is FQGNSA in the germline V gene. CDR3 sequence: CASSLDGTGAYYGYTF. The CDR3 nucleotides are TGTGCCAGCAGCTTGGACGGGACAGGGGCTTACTATGGCTACACCTTC.

About this clonotype itself: A much more abundant neighbour one base away suggests this may be a read error. This sequence joins TRBV2 and TRBJ1-5; D is uncertain. V was pared by 7 bases and J by 0 bases, with 4 bases between. Germline lookup yields CDR1 SNHLY and CDR2 FYNNEI. CDR3 length: 12 amino acids. The chain's CDR3 is CASTGSNQPQHF. The CDR3 DNA is TGTGCCAGCACCGGTAGCAATCAGCCCCAGCATTTT.